This T cell receptor (beta chain) was found in a study of shared clonotypes between healthy human individuals. Looking at the study overall: Per donor, CD8 memory used one plate, CD8 naive used two, CD4 memory used three and CD4 naive used three.

Findings of the study overall: The study sampled only blood, and tissue repertoires likely differ. Against clonotypes common to all four donors, non-shared ones had lower generation probabilities. Limited genetic and exposure-history diversity came from having few donors.

Germline assignment: CDR1 SGHDN and CDR2 FVKESK. Trimming took off 1 base at V and 1 base at J, with 10 bases between the two ends. The CDR3 covers 15 residues. Sequenced by immunoSEQ multiplex PCR; TCRdb stores in-frame clones only, minus some. Among around 1.1 million clones listed, around 82% were seen once. A remark on this clone: Its antigen is currently unknown.

The sequenced sample was memory CD4+ T cells from PBMCs. Indicated subset: CD45RA-negative fraction. The clonotype was recovered from a young man in good health. Some clones in this sample may be carry-over from other donors' samples. V gene TRBV14 combines with J gene TRBJ1-1; no reliable D call. CDR3: CASSQVWGANTEAFF. CDR3 sequence (DNA): TGTGCCAGCAGCCAAGTGTGGGGAGCGAACACTGAAGCTTTCTTT.